This T cell receptor (beta chain) was profiled in a study of technical replicates of blood from four donors. The CDR3 is made up of 13 amino acids. CDR1 is SGHAT and CDR2 is FQNNGV in the germline V gene. Trimming pared 1 base from V and 6 bases from J, leaving 7 bases between. Using immunoSEQ multiplex PCR, the repertoire was profiled, and TCRdb retains in-frame clones only, with some absent. This sample has 65,000 to 95,000 clones, with about 97% found just once. This chain connects TRBV11-2 to TRBJ1-5; a possible D gene is TRBD1 (5 bases). Sequencing was carried out using T cells isolated from PBMCs. This sequence was found in a human donor in good health. This CDR3 reads CASSLAQGQPQHF. Written as DNA, the CDR3 is TGTGCCAGCAGCTTAGCCCAGGGTCAGCCCCAGCATTTT. The full variable domain, in which reference TRBV11-2 and TRBJ1-5 provide the parts outside the CDR3, is EAGVAQSPRYKIIEKRQSVAFWCNPISGHATLYWYQQILGQGPKLLIQFQNNGVVDDSQLPKDRFSAERLKGVDSTLKIQPAKLEDSAVYLCASSLAQGQPQHFGDGTRLSIL.